The entry below describes one TCR beta chain. The V and J ends lost 0 bases and 3 bases, in that order; junction bases with no gene match: 2. The CDR3 covers 15 residues. Germline V gene data show CDR1 as LGHNA and CDR2 as YSLEER. This table comes from immunoSEQ multiplex PCR, and its TCRdb copy is limited to in-frame clones, with some not included. The table shows 200,000 to 250,000 clones, with 86% occurring only once. The sample is drawn from a study of blood T cell repertoires in COVID-19. Background on the study: From T cells, B-cell-depleted T cells, or PBMCs came the material, which was cDNA or gDNA.

The clonotype was recovered from a man aged 60 to 75 with acute or convalescent COVID-19. Sample: peripheral blood. This sequence joins TRBV4-3 and TRBJ2-7, with 10 bases matching TRBD1. CDR3 coding DNA: TGCGCCAGCAGCCAAGACCGGGACAGGGGCTACGAGCAGTACTTC. Encoded protein: CASSQDRDRGYEQYF.